This T cell receptor beta chain derives from a study of blood T cell repertoires in COVID-19. Trimming at V came to 4 bases and at J to 4 bases, leaving 6 bases not matched to a gene. The CDR3 is made up of 14 amino acids. Germline V CDR1 and CDR2: LNHDA, SQIVND (reference sequence). As concerns this clone: Different DNA sequences within this sample yield the same CDR3.

Some clones are missing from TCRdb's copy, which holds only in-frame ones; the method was immunoSEQ multiplex PCR. The table has more than 200,000 clones, around 90% seen once. The clonotype originates from an older man with acute or convalescent COVID-19. The sample consisted of peripheral blood. The chain employs TRBV19 and TRBJ1-2; 7 bases match TRBD1. The CDR3 is CASSTRDRLYGYTF. The CDR3 bases are TGTGCCAGTAGTACCCGGGACAGACTCTATGGCTACACCTTC.